Below are 14 T cell receptor beta chains sequenced from a single sample in a study of control samples from healthy donors and cancer patients. TCRdb keeps only in-frame clones here, not all; method: immunoSEQ multiplex PCR. The sample consists of around 28,000 clones, approximately 87% of them appearing once. The source material was PBMCs. These receptors came from a woman in her thirties or forties with lung cancer.

The J gene is TRBJ1-2, the V gene TRBV30; D is possibly TRBD1 (5 bases). Germline V lookup: CDR1 GTSNPN, CDR2 SVGIG (reference sequence). The CDR3 loop spans 12 amino acids. Trimming removed 0 bases from V and 7 bases from J, with 9 bases in between. The CDR3 nucleotides are TGTGCCTGGAGTGTACAGGTTGGTGGCTACACCTTC. Translated, it gives CAWSVQVGGYTF.

V and J are TRBV14 and TRBJ1-1; weak D call: TRBD1 (6 bases). This CDR3 is 18 amino acids long. Per the germline V gene, CDR1 is SGHDN and CDR2 is FVKESK. V was cut by 0 bases and J by 1 base, with 18 bases left in between. CDR3 in amino acids: CASSQDPDRIPANTEAFF. The CDR3, as DNA: TGTGCCAGCAGCCAAGATCCCGACAGGATCCCCGCGAACACTGAAGCTTTCTTT.

The chain recombines TRBV10-3 with TRBJ1-1; D is ambiguous. The CDR3 consists of 13 residues. V was cut by 2 bases and J by 1 base, with 5 bases left in between. The germline V gene encodes CDR1 ENHRY and CDR2 SYGVKD. CDR3 DNA sequence: TGTGCCATCAGTGAGGAGAAGAACACTGAAGCTTTCTTT. Translated, it gives CAISEEKNTEAFF.

The genes are TRBV5-6 and TRBJ2-4; D is perhaps TRBD1 (6 bases). The germline CDR1 and CDR2 sequences are SGHDT and YYEEEE. V lost 0 bases to trimming and J lost 5 bases, with 9 bases between them. The CDR3 totals 14 residues. CDR3 nucleotides: TGTGCCAGCAGCTTGGGGGGGCTCCAAAACATTCAGTACTTC. It specifies CASSLGGLQNIQYF.

The V gene is TRBV5-4, the J gene TRBJ1-1; D remains ambiguous. This CDR3 spans 15 amino acids. The germline CDR1 and CDR2 sequences are SGHNT and YYREEE (reference sequence). V lost 4 bases, J lost 3 bases, and 16 bases lay in between. The CDR3: CASSEEIKMDTEAFF. CDR3 nucleotide sequence: TGTGCCAGCAGCGAGGAAATAAAAATGGACACTGAAGCTTTCTTT.

The rearrangement links TRBV14 to TRBJ2-7, with TRBD2 matching 7 bases. Germline V CDR1 and CDR2: SGHDN, FVKESK. There are 13 residues in the CDR3. V lost 3 bases, J lost 6 bases, and 5 bases stayed unmatched. This chain's CDR3 is CASSHGGWGEQYF. The CDR3 DNA reads as TGTGCCAGCAGCCACGGGGGGTGGGGCGAGCAGTACTTC. Together with reference TRBV14 and TRBJ2-7, the CDR3 gives the full variable domain: EAGVTQFPSHSVIEKGQTVTLRCDPISGHDNLYWYRRVMGKEIKFLLHFVKESKQDESGMPNNRFLAERTGGTYSTLKVQPAELEDSGVYFCASSHGGWGEQYFGPGTRLTVT.

The chain joins TRBV7-9 to TRBJ2-3; 8 bases fit TRBD2. CDR1 and CDR2 from the germline V gene are SEHNR and FQNEAQ (reference sequence). J lost 2 bases, V lost 2 bases, and 9 bases had no gene match. The CDR3 has 17 amino acids. CDR3 in amino acids: CASSLRSSGRHTDTQYF. The CDR3 nucleotides are TGTGCCAGCAGCTTAAGGTCTAGCGGGCGACACACAGATACGCAGTATTTT.

The chain combines TRBV15 with TRBJ1-1, with D maybe TRBD1 (5 bases). CDR3 length equals 17 residues. The germline V gene encodes CDR1 LNHNV and CDR2 YYDKDF (reference sequence). The ends were cut back, 0 bases at V and 5 bases at J, with 19 bases in the middle. The chain's CDR3 is CATSREFWAEKGTEAFF. Here the CDR3 DNA reads TGTGCCACCAGCAGAGAGTTTTGGGCTGAGAAGGGGACTGAAGCTTTCTTT.

CDR3 protein: CASRLWGGTNTEAFF. The CDR3 DNA sequence: TGTGCCAGCAGGCTATGGGGCGGAACCAACACTGAAGCTTTCTTT. The V gene is TRBV6-5, the J gene TRBJ1-1; D might be TRBD1 (5 bases). The CDR3 is 15 residues long. Germline V lookup: CDR1 MNHEY, CDR2 SVGAGI. V was shortened by 6 bases and J by 2 bases, with 16 bases between the two germline ends.

The chain couples TRBV6-2 or TRBV6-3 to TRBJ2-3; D possibly corresponds to TRBD2 (6 bases). V was clipped by 4 bases and J by 4 bases, with 9 bases between them. Germline CDR1 and CDR2: MNHEY and SVGEGT. This CDR3 has 13 residues. The CDR3 loop reads CASSSGEADTQYF. The CDR3 region has the DNA TGTGCCAGCAGTTCGGGAGAGGCAGATACGCAGTATTTT.

This clone showed up just a few times. V is TRBV6-4 and J is TRBJ2-3; 8 nucleotides align to TRBD2. With 4 bases clipped from V and 1 base from J, the junction kept 1 base outside the gene matches. Germline values: CDR1 MRHNA, CDR2 SNTAGT. The CDR3 sequence is 14 residues long. The CDR3 DNA is TGTGCCAGCAGTGTTAGCGGGGGCACAGATACGCAGTATTTT. Protein product: CASSVSGGTDTQYF.

J is TRBJ2-3 and V is TRBV6-5; a weak D match, TRBD2 (6 bases). V was clipped by 2 bases and J by 4 bases, with 16 bases between them. CDR1 and CDR2 (germline): MNHEY, SVGAGI. The CDR3 consists of 16 residues. CDR3 residues: CASSYGGSGESDTQYF. Written as DNA, the CDR3 is TGTGCCAGCAGTTACGGCGGTAGCGGCGAATCAGATACGCAGTATTTT.

The rearrangement joins TRBV6-5 to TRBJ1-1; D perhaps matches TRBD1 (5 bases). CDR1 is MNHEY, CDR2 SVGAGI, per germline. This CDR3 region has 14 residues. V lost 8 bases to trimming and J lost 4 bases, with 17 bases between them. Written as DNA, the CDR3 is TGTGCCAGCGCCTTAATGGGGGAAGGCACTGAAGCTTTCTTT. Translation gives CASALMGEGTEAFF.

The chain recombines TRBV11-2 with TRBJ1-6; D is perhaps TRBD1 (5 bases). CDR1 and CDR2 (germline): SGHAT, FQNNGV. CDR3 length: 15 residues. V was trimmed by 3 bases and J by 5 bases, leaving 11 bases between them. CDR3 loop: CASSFAGENNSPLHF. The CDR3 DNA reads TGTGCCAGCAGCTTCGCGGGGGAAAATAATTCACCCCTCCACTTT.